A few counts support the clone carrying this T cell receptor beta chain. Its antigen is unidentified. Time point denoted: patch test 1, 2 weeks after DPC sensitization. The sample's treatment: therapeutic diphenylcyclopropenone sensitization with weekly scalp DPC. The data derive from a study of human T cells and chemical hapten exposure. Study results and limitations: There was no change with DPC sensitization in TCRs above 1 in 1000 frequency.

The germline V gene encodes CDR1 SGDLS and CDR2 YYNGEE. This CDR3 has 13 amino acids. V was shortened by 4 bases and J by 7 bases, with 14 bases between the two germline ends. TCRdb re-called the RACE reads with MiXCR, one entry per CDR3 protein. The repertoire includes 80,000 to 95,000 distinct CDR3 sequences, about 10% of them detected once, and about 4% sits in the top ten. The TCR originated in a woman between 50 and 59 years old with alopecia areata. Some clones in this sample may be carry-over from other donors' samples. The source material was whole blood, sampled in connection with sensitization to the hapten diphenylcyclopropenone (DPC). The V call is TRBV9, the J call TRBJ2-5, with D maybe TRBD2 (6 bases). Here the CDR3 reads CASSMGGLSTQYF. The CDR3 bases are TGTGCCAGCAGCATGGGGGGACTCTCGACCCAGTACTTC.